The clone carrying this T cell receptor (beta chain) was observed a single time. Its target is unknown. Time point noted: newly diagnosed, previously untreated cHL patient sample. Thawed PBMCs yielded CD4+ T cells through magnetic negative selection. Comparison relied on PBMCs that came from newly diagnosed, untreated classical Hodgkin lymphoma. Some clones are missing from TCRdb's copy, which holds only in-frame ones; the method was immunoSEQ multiplex PCR. The sample has some 21,000 clones; under 85% are singletons. With 3 bases removed from V and 0 bases from J, the gap between germline ends came to 11 bases. Germline loops: CDR1 KGHSH, CDR2 LQKENI. The CDR3 length is 16 residues. The data derive from a study of PD-1 blockade in classical Hodgkin lymphoma. General observations from the study: The causes of the repertoire differences, possibly disease activity or prior therapy, remain undefined. As was reported, newly diagnosed patients showed lower baseline TCR diversity than healthy donors did.

The TCR originated in a human donor with classical Hodgkin lymphoma. The specimen sequenced was CD4+ T cells from blood. The chain has TRBV18 and TRBJ1-4, with D possibly TRBD1 on 6 matching bases. The CDR3 loop reads CASSPTTGSTNEKLFF. The CDR3 DNA sequence: TGTGCCAGCTCACCTACAACAGGGTCAACTAATGAAAAACTGTTTTTT.